This T cell receptor beta chain was recovered during a study of post-analysis software for immune sequencing data. Findings and limits, study-wide: There was significantly lower normalized Chao1 diversity in multiple sclerosis patients than in controls. Samples from a shared batch, those prepared together, strongly co-clustered by F measure.

Every TCR beta cDNA library bore unique molecular identifiers. Yield was 450,000 to 650,000 cDNA molecules from roughly 0.93 to 9.6 million T cells. TCRdb recomputed calls from the PCR reads with MiXCR, one row per CDR3 protein. This table has roughly 620,000 distinct CDR3 sequences, roughly two fifths appearing once. As to this clonotype: Its antigen is not identified.

The receptor comes from a girl aged 5-17 years with multiple sclerosis. The specimen sequenced was blood.

This CDR3 is CSARHPSRDYGYTF. The DNA of the CDR3 is TGCAGTGCTAGGCATCCGTCGCGCGACTATGGCTACACCTTC. The chain recombines TRBV20-1 with TRBJ1-2; D remains unclear. Germline assignment: CDR1 DFQATT and CDR2 SNEGSKA (reference sequence). The V and J ends lost 3 bases and 3 bases respectively, with 14 bases between them. This CDR3 has 14 residues.